These T cell receptor beta chains were read from a single sample in a study of OX40 agonist ivuxolimab in advanced cancers. Method: immunoSEQ multiplex PCR; TCRdb's copy keeps in-frame clones and lacks some. Seen here are about 26,000 clones, about 83% observed once, and the top ten hold 10% to 15%. Sequences were derived from CD4+ or CD8+ T cells sorted from blood, sampled in a trial of the OX40 agonist ivuxolimab. The receptor set was obtained from an adult with an advanced solid tumor such as melanoma, head and neck, liver or kidney cancer. The CDR3 runs from the conserved cysteine through the conserved F or W. A D gene is named only where the DNA matches it firmly. Rows give clone size only sometimes, using once, few, many, or a class for an expanded clone.

V gene: TRBV25-1
clone size: .
J gene: TRBJ2-2
D gene: .
CDR3 DNA: TGTGCCAGCAGTGGACAGTACACCGGGGAGCTGTTTTTT
CDR3 protein: CASSGQYTGELFF

V gene: TRBV29-1
clone size: .
J gene: TRBJ2-5
D gene: TRBD1
CDR3 DNA: TGCAGCGTTGAGGGGACAGGGCACCAAGAGACCCAGTACTTC
CDR3 protein: CSVEGTGHQETQYF

V gene: TRBV7-9
clone size: .
J gene: TRBJ1-4
D gene: .
CDR3 DNA: TGTGCCAGCAGCTTCCTCAGTCCGAGGGATGAAAAACTGTTTTTT
CDR3 protein: CASSFLSPRDEKLFF

V gene: TRBV7-2
clone size: medium-sized
J gene: TRBJ2-2
D gene: .
CDR3 DNA: TGTGCCAGCAGCTTAAAGGACCCCACACAGGTGTACACCGGGGAGCTGTTTTTT
CDR3 protein: CASSLKDPTQVYTGELFF

V gene: TRBV6-5
clone size: .
J gene: TRBJ1-2
D gene: TRBD1
CDR3 DNA: TGTGCCAGCAGTTACACGGAGACAGGGGATGGCTACACCTTC
CDR3 protein: CASSYTETGDGYTF

V gene: TRBV4-1
clone size: .
J gene: TRBJ2-1
D gene: TRBD2
CDR3 DNA: TGCGCCAGCAGCCACGGGACTAGCGGGTATTACAATGAGCAGTTCTTC
CDR3 protein: CASSHGTSGYYNEQFF

V gene: TRBV19
clone size: .
J gene: TRBJ2-7
D gene: TRBD1
CDR3 DNA: TGTGCCAGAAAAACAGGGGCCCACGAGCAGTACTTC
CDR3 protein: CARKTGAHEQYF

V gene: TRBV7-6
clone size: .
J gene: TRBJ2-2
D gene: .
CDR3 DNA: TGTGCCAGCAGCCTAGAGTTTGCCGGGGAGCTGTTTTTT
CDR3 protein: CASSLEFAGELFF

V gene: TRBV10-1
clone size: .
J gene: TRBJ1-2
D gene: .
CDR3 DNA: TGCGCCAGCAGTTTGCCTGTAAGGCGAAAGACCTATGGCTACACCTTC
CDR3 protein: CASSLPVRRKTYGYTF

V gene: TRBV5-1
clone size: .
J gene: TRBJ2-2
D gene: TRBD1
CDR3 DNA: TGCGCCAGCAGGCCTACAGGGGTTCTGCCCGGGGAGCTGTTTTTT
CDR3 protein: CASRPTGVLPGELFF

V gene: TRBV11-2
clone size: .
J gene: TRBJ1-1
D gene: TRBD1
CDR3 DNA: TGTGCCAGCAGCTTACGGACAGGCCTGAACACTGAAGCTTTCTTT
CDR3 protein: CASSLRTGLNTEAFF

V gene: TRBV7-8
clone size: .
J gene: TRBJ1-3
D gene: .
CDR3 DNA: TGTGCCAGCAGCTTAGGGACGGGAAACACCATATATTTT
CDR3 protein: CASSLGTGNTIYF

V gene: TRBV29-1
clone size: .
J gene: TRBJ2-1
D gene: .
CDR3 DNA: TGCAGCTCTTTTCCTGGACTTCCATACAATGAGCAGTTCTTC
CDR3 protein: CSSFPGLPYNEQFF

V gene: TRBV11-2
clone size: .
J gene: TRBJ2-7
D gene: .
CDR3 DNA: TGTGCCAGCAGCTTAGGTGACTCCTACGAGCAGTACTTC
CDR3 protein: CASSLGDSYEQYF

V gene: TRBV7-9
clone size: few
J gene: TRBJ1-2
D gene: TRBD1
CDR3 DNA: TGTGCCAGCAGCTTAGCCAGAGGACAGGGGACGGGCGGCTACACCTTC
CDR3 protein: CASSLARGQGTGGYTF